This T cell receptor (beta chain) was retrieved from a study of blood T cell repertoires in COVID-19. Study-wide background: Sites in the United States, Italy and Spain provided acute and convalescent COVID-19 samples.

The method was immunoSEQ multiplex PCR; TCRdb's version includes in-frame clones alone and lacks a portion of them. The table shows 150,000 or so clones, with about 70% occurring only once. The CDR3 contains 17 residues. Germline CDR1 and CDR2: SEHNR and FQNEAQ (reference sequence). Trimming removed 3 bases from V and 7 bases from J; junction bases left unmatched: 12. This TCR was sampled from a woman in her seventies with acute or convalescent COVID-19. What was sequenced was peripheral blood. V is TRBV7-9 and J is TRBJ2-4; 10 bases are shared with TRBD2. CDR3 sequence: CASSFPKAGGPGNIQYF. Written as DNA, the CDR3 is TGTGCCAGCAGCTTCCCAAAAGCGGGGGGGCCCGGCAACATTCAGTACTTC.